These 13 T cell receptor beta chains came from one sample sequenced in a study of identical twins (dated by TCRdb to about 2016). The library came from 5' RACE. Sequencing took place on an Illumina HiSeq 2000. TCRdb's own reprocessing of the public reads used fastp at Q25 and MiXCR and kept productive beta chains. Rows merge per CDR3 protein into single entries with the most common DNA and genes. The sample has about 480,000 distinct CDR3 sequences on record, approximately 15% of them singletons. Around 0.57% of the sample belongs to the ten largest clones. These data also formed part of another study, on yellow fever vaccine responses in identical twins.

Sequencing used CD4+ T cells sorted from blood. The source of these receptors is a woman younger than 35 in good health.

The chain joins TRBV7-9 to TRBJ2-1; D possibly uses TRBD1 or TRBD2 (5 bases each). There are 16 residues in the CDR3. The germline V gene has CDR1 SEHNR and CDR2 FQNEAQ (reference sequence). The V end lost 5 bases, the J end lost 1 base, and 15 bases lay between the germline ends. Here the CDR3 reads CASSGKRDRSYNEQFF. CDR3 DNA: TGTGCCAGCAGCGGAAAGAGGGACCGGTCCTACAATGAGCAGTTCTTC.

This clonotype occurred a few times. V and J are TRBV4-2 and TRBJ2-2, with D uncertain. The germline V gene has CDR1 LGHNA and CDR2 YNFKEQ. Trimming left V 0 bases short and J 6 bases short, with 11 bases between. The CDR3 extends over 15 amino acids. CDR3 region: CASSQDTLLSGELFF. Here the CDR3 DNA reads TGTGCCAGCAGCCAAGATACCCTATTATCCGGGGAGCTGTTTTTT.

V and J are TRBV11-1 and TRBJ2-5, with no clear D. The CDR3 runs to 16 residues. V lost 3 bases and J lost 7, with 21 bases in between. Per germline, CDR1 SGHAT and CDR2 FQDESV (reference sequence). CDR3: CASSFTSDPSKGTQYF. The DNA of the CDR3 is TGTGCCAGCAGCTTTACTTCGGACCCATCTAAGGGGACCCAGTACTTC.

V and J are TRBV29-1 and TRBJ2-6; 7 bases fit TRBD1. Germline trimming cut 6 bases from V and 2 bases from J; bases unmatched to any gene: 1. Per germline, CDR1 SQVTM and CDR2 ANQGSEA. The CDR3 runs to 13 residues. The CDR3 is CSVQGAGANVLTF. The CDR3 DNA sequence: TGCAGCGTGCAGGGGGCTGGGGCCAACGTCCTGACTTTC. Together with reference TRBV29-1 and TRBJ2-6, the CDR3 gives the full variable domain: SAVISQKPSRDICQRGTSLTIQCQVDSQVTMMFWYRQQPGQSLTLIATANQGSEATYESGFVIDKFPISRPNLTFSTLTVSNMSPEDSSIYLCSVQGAGANVLTFGAGSRLTVL.

This sequence joins TRBV7-9 and TRBJ2-3; D unclear. V dropped 5 bases and J dropped 6 bases, with 18 bases sitting between them. Germline V lookup: CDR1 SEHNR, CDR2 FQNEAQ (reference sequence). The CDR3 is 15 residues long. The CDR3 region has the DNA TGTGCCAGCAGCACTGACTTAGGCAAAACTGATACGCAGTATTTT. It yields the protein CASSTDLGKTDTQYF.

A few counts support this clonotype. The chain recombines TRBV29-1 with TRBJ2-3; 11 bases are a match to TRBD2. CDR3 length: 14 residues. Germline V CDR1 and CDR2: SQVTM, ANQGSEA. The V and J ends lost 7 bases and 2 bases, in that order; junction bases with no gene match: 5. DNA of the CDR3: TGCAGCGCCACTAGCGGGAGTTTCACAGATACGCAGTATTTT. Translating gives CSATSGSFTDTQYF.

In this sample, this clonotype turned up a few times. V and J are TRBV27 and TRBJ2-1, with 8 bases lining up with TRBD2. CDR1 is MNHEY and CDR2 is SMNVEV in the germline V gene (reference sequence). CDR3 length: 17 residues. The junction had 13 bases not matched to a gene; V was cut back by 5 bases and J by 4 bases. The CDR3 protein is CASSHGMNGRAYNEQFF. CDR3 nucleotide sequence: TGTGCCAGCAGTCATGGGATGAACGGGAGGGCTTACAATGAGCAGTTCTTC.

This clonotype was counted many times. The rearrangement uses TRBV12-3 or TRBV12-4 and TRBJ2-1; D may be TRBD2 (7 bases). Trimming removed 3 bases from V and 14 bases from J, with 20 bases in between. This CDR3 has 14 residues. This chain's CDR3 is CASSFRGRGPAEFF. The DNA for the CDR3 is TGTGCCAGCAGTTTCCGAGGGCGGGGGCCCGCGGAGTTCTTC.

The V gene is TRBV6-2 or TRBV6-3, the J gene TRBJ2-1, with 7 bases aligning to TRBD2. The V gene's germline CDR1 is MNHEY and CDR2 SVGEGT. J gave up 2 bases and V 6 bases, and 10 bases lay outside the gene matches. The CDR3 runs 16 residues. The CDR3 DNA reads TGTGCCAGCAGCCAAGAAGTAGCGGGTCCCTACAATGAGCAGTTCTTC. Translating gives CASSQEVAGPYNEQFF.

This chain uses TRBV7-8 with TRBJ2-5; 9 bases are shared with TRBD1. Germline-derived CDR1 and CDR2 are SGHVS and FQNEAQ. With V trimmed by 1 base and J by 3 bases, 12 bases remained unmatched. The CDR3 runs 18 residues. This CDR3 reads CASSLGMGTGIKKETQYF. The CDR3 DNA reads as TGTGCCAGCAGCTTAGGGATGGGGACAGGGATAAAAAAAGAGACCCAGTACTTC.

This clonotype was observed a few times. V usage is TRBV20-1 and J usage is TRBJ2-2; D unclear. Trimming left V 2 bases short and J 5 bases short, with 15 bases between. The CDR3 loop spans 15 amino acids. Germline V gene sequence: CDR1 DFQATT, CDR2 SNEGSKA (reference sequence). The CDR3 loop is CSARILVHQTGELFF. The CDR3 region has the DNA TGCAGTGCTAGAATCCTAGTCCATCAGACCGGGGAGCTGTTTTTT.

The CDR3 bases are TGCGCCAGCAGCCCAGGGGATTCAGCCAATGAGCAGTTCTTC. Amino acid sequence: CASSPGDSANEQFF. The chain carries TRBV5-1 and TRBJ2-1; TRBD1 might be the D (6 bases). With 4 bases removed from V and 6 bases from J, the gap between germline ends came to 14 bases. The CDR3 consists of 14 residues. CDR1 and CDR2 (germline): SGHRS, YFSETQ. Filled out from reference TRBV5-1 and TRBJ2-1, the complete variable domain reads KAGVTQTPRYLIKTRGQQVTLSCSPISGHRSVSWYQQTPGQGLQFLFEYFSETQRNKGNFPGRFSGRQFSNSRSEMNVSTLELGDSALYLCASSPGDSANEQFFGPGTRLTVL.

This clonotype was seen ten or more times. V and J are TRBV3-1 and TRBJ2-7, with TRBD1 matching 8 bases. J gave up 2 bases and V 6 bases, and 18 bases lay outside the gene matches. The germline CDR1 and CDR2 sequences are LGHDT and YNNKEL (reference sequence). The CDR3 runs 18 residues. The CDR3 loop is CASSRISPTGTGTYEQYF. CDR3 nucleotide sequence: TGTGCCAGCAGTCGCATCTCCCCTACCGGGACAGGAACCTACGAGCAGTACTTC.